The 27 T cell receptor beta chains below were found in one sample sequenced in a study of blood T cell repertoires in COVID-19. Using immunoSEQ multiplex PCR, the repertoire was profiled, and TCRdb retains in-frame clones only, with some absent. This sample has about 120,000 clones; over 60% occur once, and the top ten carry about 6.6%. Sequenced: peripheral blood. The receptors derive from a man between 70 and 80 years old with acute or convalescent COVID-19.

V gene TRBV11-1 combines with J gene TRBJ2-3, with a weak D call TRBD2 (5 bases). Germline V gene data show CDR1 as SGHAT and CDR2 as FQDESV (reference sequence). The V end was cut by 5 bases, the J end by 2 bases, with 5 bases between. This CDR3 has 12 residues. For the CDR3, the DNA is TGTGCCAGCAGCCGGGACACAGATACGCAGTATTTT. Its protein product is CASSRDTDTQYF.

This clone occurred a few times. The rearrangement links TRBV28 to TRBJ2-7, with 8 bases lining up with TRBD2. J was trimmed by 3 bases and V by 1 base; bases with no gene match: 2. Germline V gives CDR1 MDHEN, CDR2 SYDVKM. This CDR3 comprises 14 residues. The CDR3 DNA sequence: TGTGCCAGCAGTTTATCGAGCGGGAGCTACGAGCAGTACTTC. Its protein is CASSLSSGSYEQYF.

This chain links TRBV5-4 with TRBJ2-5, with 9 bases aligning to TRBD1. This CDR3 has 14 residues. V lost 4 bases and J lost 2; bases outside the gene matches: 3. The germline gives CDR1 SGHNT, CDR2 YYREEE (reference sequence). CDR3 sequence reads: CASSTGGSQETQYF. Written as DNA, the CDR3 is TGTGCCAGCAGCACAGGGGGCTCTCAAGAGACCCAGTACTTC.

The V gene is TRBV5-6, the J gene TRBJ2-5; tentative D call: TRBD2 (6 bases). CDR3 length: 15 residues. Germline lookup yields CDR1 SGHDT and CDR2 YYEEEE. The V end lost 0 bases, the J end lost 5 bases, and 14 bases lay between the germline ends. Here the CDR3 reads CASSLDDAGRETQYF. The CDR3 nucleotides read TGTGCCAGCAGCTTGGATGACGCGGGGAGGGAGACCCAGTACTTC.

The J gene is TRBJ1-2, the V gene TRBV7-9; 11 bases fit TRBD1. After removal of 5 bases from V and 1 base from J, the junction contained 3 bases not matched to a gene. CDR3 length: 15 residues. Germline V lookup: CDR1 SEHNR, CDR2 FQNEAQ (reference sequence). In nucleotides, the CDR3 is TGTGCCAGCAGCCCCGGGACAGGGGGTAACTATGGCTACACCTTC. Its translation is CASSPGTGGNYGYTF.

There are many counts of this clone. The chain links TRBV3-1 (or the pseudogene TRBV3-2) to TRBJ2-1; 11 bases match TRBD2. The CDR3 runs 17 residues. The V gene's germline CDR1 is LGHDT and CDR2 YNNKEL (reference sequence). J was trimmed by 5 bases and V by 0 bases; bases with no gene match: 6. The CDR3 region is CASSQDIPSGGNNEQFF. Here the CDR3 DNA reads TGTGCCAGCAGCCAAGATATCCCTAGCGGGGGGAACAATGAGCAGTTCTTC.

This clone was found once. CDR3 residues: CASSPERSGSTDTQYF. The DNA for the CDR3 is TGTGCCAGCAGTCCTGAGCGGAGCGGGAGCACAGATACGCAGTATTTT. The V and J genes are TRBV28 and TRBJ2-3; maybe TRBD2 (6 bases). V lost 5 bases and J lost 0, with 15 bases in between. CDR1 and CDR2 from the germline V gene are MDHEN and SYDVKM. The CDR3 totals 16 residues.

The J gene is TRBJ2-1, the V gene TRBV5-1, with 11 positions matching TRBD1. V was clipped by 4 bases and J by 6 bases; unmatched bases: 3. The CDR3 spans 14 residues. Germline assignment: CDR1 SGHRS and CDR2 YFSETQ. The CDR3 sequence is CASSEGQGVNEQFF. The CDR3 DNA is TGCGCCAGCAGCGAGGGACAGGGGGTCAATGAGCAGTTCTTC.

This clone has a count of ten or more. The chain links TRBV11-2 to TRBJ1-2; 9 positions agree with TRBD1. CDR3 size: 13 residues. CDR1 and CDR2 (germline): SGHAT, FQNNGV. V shed 4 bases and J 8 bases; nucleotides not matched to a gene: 5. The CDR3 reads CASSYGQGFGYTF. The CDR3 nucleotides are TGTGCCAGCAGCTACGGACAGGGGTTCGGCTACACCTTC.

This chain links TRBV11-2 with TRBJ2-7; D is ambiguous. The CDR3 covers 11 residues. Trimming stripped 5 bases from V and 3 bases from J, with 5 bases between. The V gene's germline CDR1 is SGHAT and CDR2 FQNNGV. The CDR3 nucleotides read TGTGCCAGCAGCCCCTTCTACGAGCAGTACTTC. Encoded protein: CASSPFYEQYF.

This rearrangement joins TRBV12-3 or TRBV12-4 to TRBJ2-1, with unresolved D. V gave up 6 bases and J gave up 4 bases, with 10 bases separating them. This CDR3 has 13 residues. The CDR3 is CASSSKTYNEQFF. CDR3 sequence (DNA): TGTGCCAGCAGCTCGAAAACTTACAATGAGCAGTTCTTC.

This clone was detected a few times. The chain recombines TRBV30 with TRBJ1-2; D is perhaps TRBD1 (5 bases). Trimming removed 3 bases at V and 8 bases at J, with 16 bases between. In germline, CDR1 is GTSNPN, CDR2 SVGIG (reference sequence). The CDR3 runs 13 residues. CDR3 coding DNA: TGTGCCTGGAGAACAGGACGTCGGAACGGCTACACCTTC. It encodes CAWRTGRRNGYTF.

This clone was seen only a few times. Written as DNA, the CDR3 is TGCGCCAGCAGCTTGGCACCGAGTCGCGAGCAGTACTTC. Protein product: CASSLAPSREQYF. The chain is built from TRBV5-1 and TRBJ2-7; the D is unclear. Per the germline V gene, CDR1 is SGHRS and CDR2 is YFSETQ. The CDR3 extends over 13 amino acids. V lost 0 bases and J lost 6, with 10 bases in between. Based on the CDR3 plus reference TRBV5-1 and TRBJ2-7, the full variable domain is KAGVTQTPRYLIKTRGQQVTLSCSPISGHRSVSWYQQTPGQGLQFLFEYFSETQRNKGNFPGRFSGRQFSNSRSEMNVSTLELGDSALYLCASSLAPSREQYFGPGTRLTVT.

The rearrangement joins TRBV5-5 to TRBJ1-2; 7 bases map to TRBD1. J was trimmed by 4 bases and V by 0 bases; bases with no gene match: 6. Germline-derived CDR1 and CDR2 are SGHKS and YYEKEE (reference sequence). CDR3 length equals 15 residues. This CDR3 is CASSLATRGFYGYTF. The CDR3 region has the DNA TGTGCCAGCAGCTTGGCTACCAGGGGGTTCTATGGCTACACCTTC.

This rearrangement joins TRBV21-1 to TRBJ2-7; TRBD1, the table's D call, was not compared with the DNA. TRBV21-1 is a pseudogene. This CDR3 is 17 amino acids long. CDR3 region: CASSKTVSGEWVYEQYF. The CDR3 DNA is TGTGCCAGCAGCAAAACAGTTTCAGGGGAATGGGTCTACGAGCAGTACTTC.

The chain combines TRBV28 with TRBJ1-5, with 8 bases identical to TRBD1. The V segment lost 5 bases and the J segment 5 bases; nucleotides outside the gene matches: 11. Germline V gene sequence: CDR1 MDHEN, CDR2 SYDVKM. The CDR3 loop spans 16 amino acids. The CDR3: CASSSNTGGVYQPQHF. The CDR3 region has the DNA TGTGCCAGCAGTAGTAATACAGGGGGGGTATATCAGCCCCAGCATTTT.

The chain recombines TRBV18 with TRBJ1-5; 7 positions agree with TRBD1. Germline CDR1 and CDR2: KGHSH and LQKENI. CDR3 length equals 15 residues. V shed 4 bases and J 6 bases; nucleotides not matched to a gene: 9. In nucleotides, the CDR3 is TGTGCCAGCTCACTCGGGACAGACGAGGGTCAGCCCCAGCATTTT. Amino acid sequence: CASSLGTDEGQPQHF.

The chain is built from TRBV4-1 and TRBJ1-2, with a weak D call TRBD1 (5 bases). V was cut by 1 base and J by 5 bases, with 14 bases left in between. Germline CDR1 MGHRA, CDR2 YSYEKL. The CDR3 spans 15 residues. The CDR3 bases are TGCGCCAGCAGCCAAGTAGTCCCAGGGAGGTATGGCTACACCTTC. Translating gives CASSQVVPGRYGYTF.

The V gene is TRBV5-1, the J gene TRBJ2-5, with D possibly matching TRBD1 (6 bases). In germline, CDR1 is SGHRS, CDR2 YFSETQ. The germline V and J ends were trimmed by 4 bases and 0 bases, with 13 bases remaining between them. This CDR3 contains 15 residues. The CDR3 nucleotides are TGCGCCAGCAGCCCTACAGGGACCTACCAAGAGACCCAGTACTTC. Its protein is CASSPTGTYQETQYF.

The sample holds a few counts of this clone. CDR3 bases: TGTGCCAGCAGTGCACAGTCCTCTGGAAACACCATATATTTT. Translation: CASSAQSSGNTIYF. The rearrangement links TRBV2 to TRBJ1-3, with D unclear. The CDR3 length is 14 residues. The germline V and J ends were trimmed by 4 bases and 0 bases, with 7 bases remaining between them. CDR1 is SNHLY, CDR2 FYNNEI, per germline.

The V gene is TRBV30, the J gene TRBJ1-1; D call uncertain. The ends were cut back, 0 bases at V and 11 bases at J, with 19 bases in the middle. CDR1 is GTSNPN and CDR2 is SVGIG in the germline V gene (reference sequence). CDR3 size: 14 residues. The CDR3 DNA reads TGTGCCTGGAGTGTAAGCGGAGCGGGGTTTTGGGCTTTCTTT. It encodes CAWSVSGAGFWAFF.

The V and J genes are TRBV30 and TRBJ1-2, with 8 bases fitting TRBD1. V lost 0 bases, J lost 7 bases, and 4 bases stayed unmatched. Germline V gene sequence: CDR1 GTSNPN, CDR2 SVGIG (reference sequence). The CDR3 length is 13 residues. The DNA for the CDR3 is TGTGCCTGGAGTGTGTTGACAGGGGTTGGCTACACCTTC. Its protein is CAWSVLTGVGYTF.

This chain uses TRBV19 with TRBJ1-1; 8 bases align to TRBD1. This CDR3 has 15 amino acids. V shed 6 bases, J shed 1 base, and the junction held 7 bases outside the gene matches. Germline CDR1 reads LNHDA; CDR2 reads SQIVND (reference sequence). DNA for the CDR3: TGTGCCAGTAGCACGTTTACAGGGGGGAACACTGAAGCTTTCTTT. It codes for CASSTFTGGNTEAFF.

The sample holds one count of this clone. The chain has TRBV29-1 and TRBJ2-3, with D unclear. Trimming shortened V by 4 bases and J by 4 bases, and 9 bases separated the two germline ends. The germline V gene encodes CDR1 SQVTM and CDR2 ANQGSEA. This CDR3 has 12 amino acids. As DNA, the CDR3 is TGCAGCGTTGCCGAGAACGCAGATACGCAGTATTTT. This codes for CSVAENADTQYF.

This clone appeared a single time. Other DNA sequences within the sample encode an identical CDR3. The rearrangement joins TRBV28 to TRBJ2-7, with a possible D match to TRBD1 (6 bases). The CDR3 covers 13 residues. The germline CDR1 and CDR2 sequences are MDHEN and SYDVKM. V was shortened by 3 bases and J by 2 bases, with 8 bases between the two germline ends. CDR3 bases: TGTGCCAGCAGTTTCGGACAGACCTACGAGCAGTACTTC. Translating gives CASSFGQTYEQYF.

The chain links TRBV9 to TRBJ2-5; the match to TRBD1 covers 9 bases. CDR1 and CDR2 (germline): SGDLS, YYNGEE. The CDR3 has 14 amino acids. Trimming took 3 bases from V and 3 from J; bases not matched to a gene: 3. The CDR3 sequence is CASSAQGAEETQYF. The CDR3, as DNA: TGTGCCAGCAGCGCACAGGGGGCAGAAGAGACCCAGTACTTC.

J is TRBJ1-6 and V is TRBV11-1, with D possibly TRBD1 on 5 matching bases. CDR1 is SGHAT, CDR2 FQDESV, per germline (reference sequence). The V and J ends lost 2 bases and 9 bases respectively, with 8 bases between them. This CDR3 has 13 amino acids. The CDR3 nucleotides read TGTGCCAGCAGCTTAACAGGAACTTCACCCCTCCACTTT. Protein sequence: CASSLTGTSPLHF.